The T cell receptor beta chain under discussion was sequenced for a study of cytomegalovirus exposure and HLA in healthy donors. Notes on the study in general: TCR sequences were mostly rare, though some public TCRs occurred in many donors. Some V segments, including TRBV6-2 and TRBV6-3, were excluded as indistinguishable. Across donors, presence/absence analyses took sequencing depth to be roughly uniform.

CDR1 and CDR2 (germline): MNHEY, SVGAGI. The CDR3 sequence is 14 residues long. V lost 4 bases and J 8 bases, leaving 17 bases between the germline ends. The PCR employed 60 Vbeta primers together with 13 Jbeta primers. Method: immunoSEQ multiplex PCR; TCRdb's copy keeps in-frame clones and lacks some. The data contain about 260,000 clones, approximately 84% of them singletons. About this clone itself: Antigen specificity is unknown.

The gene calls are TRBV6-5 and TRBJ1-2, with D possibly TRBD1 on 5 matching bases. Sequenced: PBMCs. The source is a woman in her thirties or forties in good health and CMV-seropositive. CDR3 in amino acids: CASSSPRQGGGYTF. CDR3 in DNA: TGTGCCAGCAGTTCCCCCCGGCAGGGTGGGGGCTACACCTTC.